This TCR beta chain originates from a study of shared clonotypes between healthy human individuals. As defined, naive CD8 cells were CD45RO-negative and positively selected for CCR7, with terminally differentiated effector memory CD45RA+ cells excluded. Losses at the gene ends were 0 bases for V and 4 bases for J; bases not matched to a gene: 2. The CDR3 is 16 residues long. Germline V gene sequence: CDR1 MNHEY, CDR2 SVGAGI. A word on this clone: This sample also contains other DNA sequences that code for the same CDR3.

Assay used: immunoSEQ multiplex PCR; TCRdb lists only in-frame clones, some missing. The sample consists of about 2 million clones, roughly 95% of them appearing once. The gene calls are TRBV6-5 and TRBJ2-1; 11 bases fit TRBD2. Sequenced sample: naive CD8+ T cells sorted from blood. This TCR came from a man aged 18 to 35 in good health. The CDR3 nucleotides are TGTGCCAGCAGTTACTCACTAGCGGGAGCATACAATGAGCAGTTCTTC. It translates to CASSYSLAGAYNEQFF.